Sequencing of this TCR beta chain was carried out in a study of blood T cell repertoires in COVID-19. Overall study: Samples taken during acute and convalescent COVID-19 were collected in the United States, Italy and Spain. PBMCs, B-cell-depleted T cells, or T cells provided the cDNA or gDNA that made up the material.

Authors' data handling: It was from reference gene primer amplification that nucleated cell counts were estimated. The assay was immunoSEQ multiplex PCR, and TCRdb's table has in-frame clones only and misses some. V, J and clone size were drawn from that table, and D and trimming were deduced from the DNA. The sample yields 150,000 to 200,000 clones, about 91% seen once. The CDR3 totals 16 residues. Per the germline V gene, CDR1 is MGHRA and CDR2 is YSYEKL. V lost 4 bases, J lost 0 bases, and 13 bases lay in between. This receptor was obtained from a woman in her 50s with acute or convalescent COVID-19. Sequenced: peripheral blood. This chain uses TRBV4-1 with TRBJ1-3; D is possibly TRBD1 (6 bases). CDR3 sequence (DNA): TGCGCCAGCAGCCCCTGGACAGACCCCTCTGGAAACACCATATATTTT. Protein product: CASSPWTDPSGNTIYF.